Below, one TCR beta chain is given with its context. The V end lost 1 base, the J end lost 7 bases, and 13 bases lay between the germline ends. Germline lookup yields CDR1 KGHSH and CDR2 LQKENI. The length of the CDR3 is 14 residues. Here immunoSEQ multiplex PCR was the method, and the copy in TCRdb shows in-frame clones only, minus some. Among around 68,000 clones listed, 84% were seen once. This specimen comes from a study of control samples from healthy donors and cancer patients. The sequence came from a man over 45 in good health. Input material: blood. The gene calls are TRBV18 and TRBJ1-2; D is unclear. Here the CDR3 reads CASSPQETWGGYTF. The CDR3 DNA sequence: TGTGCCAGCTCACCACAGGAAACTTGGGGTGGCTACACCTTC. Based on the CDR3 plus reference TRBV18 and TRBJ1-2, the full variable domain is NAGVMQNPRHLVRRRGQEARLRCSPMKGHSHVYWYRQLPEEGLKFMVYLQKENIIDESGMPKERFSAEFPKEGPSILRIQQVVRGDSAAYFCASSPQETWGGYTFGSGTRLTVV.